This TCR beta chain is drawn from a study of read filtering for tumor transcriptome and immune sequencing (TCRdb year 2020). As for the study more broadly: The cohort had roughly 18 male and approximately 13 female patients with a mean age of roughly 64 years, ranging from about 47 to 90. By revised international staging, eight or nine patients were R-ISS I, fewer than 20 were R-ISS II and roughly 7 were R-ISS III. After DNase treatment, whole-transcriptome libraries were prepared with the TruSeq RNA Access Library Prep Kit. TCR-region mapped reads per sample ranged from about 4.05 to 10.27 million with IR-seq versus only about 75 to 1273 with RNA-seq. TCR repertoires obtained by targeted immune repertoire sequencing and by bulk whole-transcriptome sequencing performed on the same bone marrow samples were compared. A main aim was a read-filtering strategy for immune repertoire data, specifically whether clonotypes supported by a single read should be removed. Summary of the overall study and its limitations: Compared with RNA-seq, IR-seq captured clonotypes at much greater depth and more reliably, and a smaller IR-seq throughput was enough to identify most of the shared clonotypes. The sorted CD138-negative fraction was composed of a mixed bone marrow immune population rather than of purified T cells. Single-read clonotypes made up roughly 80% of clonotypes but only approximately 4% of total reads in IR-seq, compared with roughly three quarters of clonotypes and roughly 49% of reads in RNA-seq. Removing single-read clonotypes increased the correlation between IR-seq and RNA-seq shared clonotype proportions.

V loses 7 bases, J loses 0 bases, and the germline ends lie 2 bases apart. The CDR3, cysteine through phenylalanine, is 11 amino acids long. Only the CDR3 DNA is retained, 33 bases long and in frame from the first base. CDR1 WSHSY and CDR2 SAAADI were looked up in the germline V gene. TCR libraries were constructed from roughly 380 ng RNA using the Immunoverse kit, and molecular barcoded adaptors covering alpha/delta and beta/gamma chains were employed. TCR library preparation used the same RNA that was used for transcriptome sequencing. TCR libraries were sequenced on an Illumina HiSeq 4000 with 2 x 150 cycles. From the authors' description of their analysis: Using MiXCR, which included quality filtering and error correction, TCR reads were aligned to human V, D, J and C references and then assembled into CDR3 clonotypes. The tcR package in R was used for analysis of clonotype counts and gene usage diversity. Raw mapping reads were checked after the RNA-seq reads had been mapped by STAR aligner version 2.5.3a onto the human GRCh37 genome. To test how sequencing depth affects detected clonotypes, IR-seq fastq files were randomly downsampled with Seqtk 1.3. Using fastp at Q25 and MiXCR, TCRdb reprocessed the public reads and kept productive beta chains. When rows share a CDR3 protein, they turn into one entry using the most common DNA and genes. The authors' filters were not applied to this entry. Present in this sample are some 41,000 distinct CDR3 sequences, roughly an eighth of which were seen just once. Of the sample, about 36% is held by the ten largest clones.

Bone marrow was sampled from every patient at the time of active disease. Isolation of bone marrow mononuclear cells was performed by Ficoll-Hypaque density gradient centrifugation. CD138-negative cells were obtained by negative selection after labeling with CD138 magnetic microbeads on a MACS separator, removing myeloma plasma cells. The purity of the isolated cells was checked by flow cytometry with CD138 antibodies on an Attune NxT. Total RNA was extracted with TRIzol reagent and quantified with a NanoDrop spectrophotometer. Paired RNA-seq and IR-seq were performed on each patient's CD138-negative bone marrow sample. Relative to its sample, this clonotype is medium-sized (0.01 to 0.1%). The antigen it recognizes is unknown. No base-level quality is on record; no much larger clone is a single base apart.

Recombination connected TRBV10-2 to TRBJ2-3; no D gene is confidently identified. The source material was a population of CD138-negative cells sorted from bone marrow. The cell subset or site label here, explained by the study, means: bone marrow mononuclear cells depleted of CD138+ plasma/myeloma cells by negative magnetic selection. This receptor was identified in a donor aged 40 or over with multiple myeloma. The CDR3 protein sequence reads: CASTSTDTQYF. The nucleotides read TGCGCCAGCACGAGCACAGATACGCAGTATTTT.